One sample yielded the 21 T cell receptor beta chains listed below, sequenced in a study of blood T cell repertoires in COVID-19 (dated by TCRdb to 2018 to 2021). The library was generated by the immunoSEQ multiplex PCR assay. The source is immuneACCESS, and TCRdb retained only in-frame sequences with V and J called. Part of the clones is not carried over; for the studies checked, unresolved V genes explain less than half of this, and the remainder is unexplained. The sample has more than 300,000 clones on record, 89% of them singletons. The ten largest make up 5% to 7% of the sample. Sequenced input: peripheral blood. These receptors originate from a man between 18 and 35 years old who had recovered from COVID-19.

This clone appeared once. The CDR3 DNA is TGCAGCGCGACCCCCCAGGGTGGGGATGAAAAACTGTTTTTT. This sequence encodes CSATPQGGDEKLFF. The genes are TRBV29-1 and TRBJ1-4; D perhaps matches TRBD1 (5 bases). The CDR3 contains 14 residues. Germline-derived CDR1 and CDR2 are SQVTM and ANQGSEA. Trimming took 7 bases from V and 6 from J, leaving 18 bases between them.

J is TRBJ2-2 and V is TRBV29-1; D is unresolved. Trimming left V 4 bases short and J 3 bases short, with 6 bases between. The CDR3 sequence is 12 residues long. Germline values: CDR1 SQVTM, CDR2 ANQGSEA. The CDR3 DNA sequence: TGCAGCGTTGTTGGCCACACCGGGGAGCTGTTTTTT. It encodes CSVVGHTGELFF.

This rearrangement joins TRBV30 to TRBJ2-7; TRBD1 is a possible D gene (5 bases). CDR1 GTSNPN and CDR2 SVGIG come from the germline V gene (reference sequence). Between the trimmed V and J ends, which lost 4 bases and 3 bases, there was a span of 10 bases. The CDR3 is 12 residues long. CDR3 sequence: CAWTLDSYEQYF. The CDR3, as DNA: TGTGCCTGGACCCTAGACAGCTACGAGCAGTACTTC.

This clone was recorded only once. The chain employs TRBV19 and TRBJ2-5; possibly TRBD2 for D (5 bases). CDR1 and CDR2 from the germline V gene are LNHDA and SQIVND (reference sequence). V lost 3 bases and J 3 bases, leaving 11 bases between the germline ends. The CDR3 has 14 residues. The CDR3: CASSILYGEETQYF. CDR3 bases: TGTGCCAGTAGTATCTTATACGGGGAAGAGACCCAGTACTTC.

This sequence joins TRBV27 and TRBJ2-3, with D maybe TRBD1 (6 bases). The CDR3 covers 14 residues. The V end lost 2 bases, the J end lost 0 bases, and 6 bases lay between the germline ends. CDR1 and CDR2 (germline): MNHEY, SMNVEV (reference sequence). This chain's CDR3 is CASSLGGSTDTQYF. The CDR3 nucleotides are TGTGCCAGCAGTTTAGGGGGCAGCACAGATACGCAGTATTTT.

V usage is TRBV5-1 and J usage is TRBJ2-1, with TRBD2 identical over 14 bases. The CDR3 is 16 amino acids. Germline V CDR1 and CDR2: SGHRS, YFSETQ. V shed 0 bases, J shed 10 bases, and the junction held 6 bases outside the gene matches. The CDR3 DNA is TGCGCCAGCAGCTTGGAGGGGACTAGCGGGAGTAGCGAGCAGTTCTTC. Translating it yields CASSLEGTSGSSEQFF.

CDR3 residues: CASSSRLEPYEQYF. The CDR3 DNA is TGTGCCAGCAGCTCGAGACTAGAACCCTACGAGCAGTACTTC. J is TRBJ2-7 and V is TRBV7-9; weak D call: TRBD2 (6 bases). This CDR3 is built from 14 residues. Germline V lookup: CDR1 SEHNR, CDR2 FQNEAQ (reference sequence). The ends were cut back, 4 bases at V and 2 bases at J, with 12 bases in the middle.

The chain is built from TRBV11-2 and TRBJ2-3, with TRBD1 as a possible D gene (5 bases). The CDR3 has 14 residues. The germline gives CDR1 SGHAT, CDR2 FQNNGV. V was cut by 2 bases and J by 4 bases, with 10 bases left in between. CDR3 region: CASSLRVGPDTQYF. DNA for the CDR3: TGTGCCAGCAGCTTACGGGTGGGGCCAGATACGCAGTATTTT.

The chain links TRBV9 to TRBJ2-1, with TRBD2 identical over 10 bases. This CDR3 region has 15 residues. V gave up 0 bases and J gave up 7 bases; unmatched junction bases: 4. CDR1 SGDLS and CDR2 YYNGEE come from the germline V gene. The CDR3 sequence is CASSVDLAGVNEQFF. In DNA, the CDR3 is TGTGCCAGCAGCGTAGATCTAGCGGGAGTAAATGAGCAGTTCTTC.

The chain joins TRBV15 to TRBJ2-1, with TRBD1 as a possible D gene (5 bases). From germline, CDR1 is LNHNV and CDR2 YYDKDF (reference sequence). With 5 bases removed from V and 0 bases from J, the gap between germline ends came to 14 bases. CDR3 size: 16 residues. DNA for the CDR3: TGTGCCACCAGCTACAGGTCCTTAAGCTCCTACAATGAGCAGTTCTTC. Encoded protein: CATSYRSLSSYNEQFF.

The chain combines TRBV9 with TRBJ1-6, with D perhaps matching TRBD1 (5 bases). This CDR3 spans 14 amino acids. Germline CDR1 reads SGDLS; CDR2 reads YYNGEE. V was shortened by 3 bases and J by 7 bases, with 11 bases between the two germline ends. This chain's CDR3 is CASSETEQNSPLHF. The CDR3 DNA reads TGTGCCAGCAGCGAGACAGAGCAAAATTCACCCCTCCACTTT.

In its sample, this clone was seen a few times. This sequence joins TRBV7-9 and TRBJ1-6; 8 bases fit TRBD1. The CDR3 is 17 amino acids. Trimming took 6 bases from V and 0 from J; bases not matched to a gene: 7. Germline loops: CDR1 SEHNR, CDR2 FQNEAQ (reference sequence). CDR3 protein: CASRSRDRSSYNSPLHF. The CDR3, as DNA: TGTGCCAGCAGGAGCCGGGACAGGAGCTCCTATAATTCACCCCTCCACTTT.

CDR3 in DNA: TGTGCCAGCAGCTTATACAGGGGATATGGCTACACCTTC. Encoded protein: CASSLYRGYGYTF. V gene TRBV7-3 combines with J gene TRBJ1-2; TRBD1 agrees at 7 bases. The CDR3 runs 13 residues. Germline V gives CDR1 SGHTA, CDR2 FQGTGA. The junction had 2 bases not matched to a gene; V was cut back by 2 bases and J by 5 bases.

J is TRBJ2-5 and V is TRBV6-5, with 14 positions matching TRBD2. The CDR3 runs to 15 residues. In germline, CDR1 is MNHEY, CDR2 SVGAGI. The ends lost 5 bases at V and 5 bases at J; junction bases unmatched: 4. CDR3 nucleotide sequence: TGTGCCAGCAGTCAGGGACTAGCGGGGGCGGAGACCCAGTACTTC. Translation gives CASSQGLAGAETQYF.

This sequence joins TRBV5-1 and TRBJ1-1; D is perhaps TRBD1 (5 bases). This CDR3 contains 16 residues. CDR1 is SGHRS and CDR2 is YFSETQ in the germline V gene. The V gene lost 3 bases and the J gene lost 0 bases, with 15 bases spanning the gap. Here the CDR3 DNA reads TGCGCCAGCAGCTCGGAGATAGGACAAATGAACACTGAAGCTTTCTTT. Its translation: CASSSEIGQMNTEAFF.

The chain employs TRBV11-2 and TRBJ1-2; D is unresolved. CDR1 is SGHAT, CDR2 FQNNGV, per germline. The CDR3 has 15 residues. Trimming cost V 5 bases and J 4 bases, with 17 bases left between them. The CDR3 nucleotides read TGTGCCAGCAGCGCAGGCTCAGGTGGTCTCTATGGCTACACCTTC. Translating it yields CASSAGSGGLYGYTF.

The rearrangement links TRBV5-1 to TRBJ2-5; D possibly corresponds to TRBD1 (6 bases). The CDR3 covers 11 residues. V lost 0 bases, J lost 9 bases, and 6 bases lay in between. Looked up from germline, CDR1 is SGHRS and CDR2 is YFSETQ. Here the CDR3 reads CASSLEGAQYF. The CDR3 DNA is TGCGCCAGCAGCTTGGAGGGGGCCCAGTACTTC.

The V gene is TRBV5-6, the J gene TRBJ2-7; D unclear. Trimming took 0 bases from V and 2 from J, leaving 6 bases between them. The germline V gene encodes CDR1 SGHDT and CDR2 YYEEEE. The CDR3 length is 13 residues. CDR3 sequence reads: CASSLVRTYEQYF. DNA for the CDR3: TGTGCCAGCAGCTTGGTCAGGACCTACGAGCAGTACTTC.

This chain uses TRBV3-1 (or the pseudogene TRBV3-2) with TRBJ2-1; 10 positions agree with TRBD2. Germline V gene lookup returns CDR1 LGHDT and CDR2 YNNKEL (reference sequence). The CDR3 loop spans 18 amino acids. With 0 bases clipped from V and 4 bases from J, the junction kept 9 bases outside the gene matches. The DNA of the CDR3 is TGTGCCAGCAGCCAAGATATGTCTAGCGGGGGACGTTACAATGAGCAGTTCTTC. This codes for CASSQDMSSGGRYNEQFF.

The chain employs TRBV19 and TRBJ1-1; TRBD1 matches at 9 bases. This CDR3 comprises 13 residues. The germline gives CDR1 LNHDA, CDR2 SQIVND (reference sequence). After removal of 6 bases from V and 4 bases from J, the junction contained 3 bases not matched to a gene. CDR3 bases: TGTGCCAGTAGCCTGACAGGGGGCACTGAAGCTTTCTTT. It codes for CASSLTGGTEAFF. Full variable domain (outside the CDR3, taken from reference TRBV19 and TRBJ1-1): DGGITQSPKYLFRKEGQNVTLSCEQNLNHDAMYWYRQDPGQGLRLIYYSQIVNDFQKGDIAEGYSVSREKKESFPLTVTSAQKNPTAFYLCASSLTGGTEAFFGQGTRLTVV.

J is TRBJ1-5 and V is TRBV7-2, with TRBD1 identical over 7 bases. CDR1 is SGHTA and CDR2 is FQGNSA in the germline V gene. After removal of 3 bases from V and 1 base from J, the junction contained 6 bases not matched to a gene. This CDR3 is 16 amino acids long. The CDR3 region has the DNA TGTGCCAGCAGCTTGAGGACAGGATTCAGCAATCAGCCCCAGCATTTT. Its translation: CASSLRTGFSNQPQHF.